These 19 T cell receptor beta chains were all obtained from the same sample, sequenced in a study of T cells in Graves' hyperthyroidism and ophthalmopathy. TCR beta CDR3 region amplification was performed from RNA transcripts. TCR CDR3 regions were first amplified by RT-PCR with HTBI primers. A single record per CDR3 protein comes from TCRdb applying MiXCR to the multiplex PCR reads. The repertoire holds 300,000 to 400,000 distinct CDR3 sequences, with 13% as singletons. Material: blood. These receptors originate from a woman aged 18 to 35 with Graves' hyperthyroidism.

In regard to this clonotype: One base away lies a much larger clone, so this may be a sequencing read error. The V and J genes are TRBV20-1 and TRBJ1-3; D is possibly TRBD1 (6 bases). The CDR3 extends over 15 amino acids. V gave up 5 bases and J gave up 4 bases, with 18 bases separating them. In germline, CDR1 is DFQATT, CDR2 SNEGSKA (reference sequence). DNA of the CDR3: TGCAGTGCTTTACGAGGGGGGCCCACGGGAAACACCATATATTTT. Encoded protein: CSALRGGPTGNTIYF.

This clonotype was counted many times. The gene calls are TRBV27 and TRBJ2-7; 10 bases are a match to TRBD1. This CDR3 comprises 16 residues. CDR1 and CDR2 from the germline V gene are MNHEY and SMNVEV (reference sequence). J was trimmed by 5 bases and V by 5 bases; bases with no gene match: 12. DNA for the CDR3: TGTGCCAGCAGTCCCATATATATGGGGACAGGGGACGAGCAGTACTTC. Its translation: CASSPIYMGTGDEQYF.

Many counts were recorded for this clonotype. This chain connects TRBV30 to TRBJ1-2; unclear D gene. The V gene lost 2 bases and the J gene lost 7 bases, with 14 bases spanning the gap. CDR3 length: 13 residues. The germline CDR1 and CDR2 sequences are GTSNPN and SVGIG (reference sequence). CDR3 bases: TGTGCCTGGAGTCTACAGTGGTGGAGTGGCTACACCTTC. Protein: CAWSLQWWSGYTF.

Of note for this clonotype: A much more abundant neighbour one base away suggests this may be a read error. This chain links TRBV10-3 with TRBJ2-3; a weak D match, TRBD1 (6 bases). The CDR3 has 16 residues. Germline CDR1 and CDR2: ENHRY and SYGVKD. DNA for the CDR3: TGTGCCATCAGTCCTAAGAACAGGGAAGGAACAGGTACGCAGTATTTT. It translates to CAISPKNREGTGTQYF.

This clonotype was picked up a small number of times. The chain employs TRBV5-1 and TRBJ2-5; tentative D call: TRBD2 (5 bases). CDR3 length: 15 amino acids. Germline V gene data show CDR1 as SGHRS and CDR2 as YFSETQ. Trimming removed 0 bases from V and 6 bases from J, with 15 bases in between. The CDR3 here is CASSLDGGYGKTQYF. DNA for the CDR3: TGCGCCAGCAGCTTGGACGGCGGGTACGGGAAGACCCAGTACTTC.

This clonotype was detected many times. The J gene is TRBJ2-3, the V gene TRBV9; TRBD2 agrees at 8 bases. J gave up 2 bases and V 4 bases, and 12 bases lay outside the gene matches. This CDR3 region has 17 residues. The germline V gene encodes CDR1 SGDLS and CDR2 YYNGEE. The CDR3 coding sequence is TGTGCCAGCAGCCCACCGGGGGCGGGGGGCCTCACAGATACGCAGTATTTT. It codes for CASSPPGAGGLTDTQYF. Drawing the rest from reference TRBV9 and TRBJ2-3, the complete variable domain is DSGVTQTPKHLITATGQRVTLRCSPRSGDLSVYWYQQSLDQGLQFLIQYYNGEERAKGNILERFSAQQFPDLHSELNLSSLELGDSALYFCASSPPGAGGLTDTQYFGPGTRLTVL.

The chain uses TRBV5-6 and TRBJ2-5; D may be TRBD1 (6 bases). Germline CDR1 SGHDT, CDR2 YYEEEE. V lost 4 bases to trimming and J lost 2 bases, with 12 bases between them. This CDR3 has 14 amino acids. In DNA, the CDR3 is TGTGCCAGCAGCCTCTGGACAGTTCAAGAGACCCAGTACTTC. Translation gives CASSLWTVQETQYF.

This clonotype has only a few counts. J is TRBJ1-1 and V is TRBV4-3; no clear D gene. There are 13 residues in the CDR3. Trimming shortened V by 4 bases and J by 1 base, and 7 bases separated the two germline ends. CDR1 is LGHNA, CDR2 YSLEER, per germline. The CDR3 sequence is CASSPFPNTEAFF. The CDR3 coding sequence is TGCGCCAGCAGCCCTTTCCCGAACACTGAAGCTTTCTTT.

Ten or more counts support this clonotype. V usage is TRBV7-9 and J usage is TRBJ2-4; 7 nucleotides line up with TRBD1. Looked up from germline, CDR1 is SEHNR and CDR2 is FQNEAQ (reference sequence). This CDR3 comprises 16 residues. V trimming: 5 bases; J trimming: 9 bases; junction bases outside the gene matches: 16. The CDR3 sequence is CASSNEGGSLSGIQYF. The CDR3 DNA reads TGTGCCAGCAGCAATGAAGGGGGCAGCCTTTCGGGCATTCAGTACTTC. The full variable domain, with the rest looked up from reference TRBV7-9 and TRBJ2-4, is DTGVSQNPRHKITKRGQNVTFRCDPISEHNRLYWYRQTLGQGPEFLTYFQNEAQLEKSRLLSDRFSAERPKGSFSTLEIQRTEQGDSAMYLCASSNEGGSLSGIQYFGAGTRLSVL.

This clonotype was detected only a few times. The chain joins TRBV6-5 to TRBJ2-7; D perhaps matches TRBD2 (6 bases). Trimming removed 0 bases at V and 1 base at J, with 16 bases between. The CDR3 has 17 residues. CDR1 is MNHEY and CDR2 is SVGAGI in the germline V gene. The CDR3 here is CASSYSSRYGTSYEQYF. As DNA, the CDR3 is TGTGCCAGCAGTTACTCCTCCCGTTACGGGACTTCCTACGAGCAGTACTTC.

This clonotype was observed at least ten times. This chain joins TRBV7-2 and TRBJ2-1; D not certain. There are 13 residues in the CDR3. Trimming removed 6 bases at V and 8 bases at J, with 14 bases between. In germline, CDR1 is SGHTA, CDR2 FQGNSA. In DNA, the CDR3 is TGTGCCAGCAGGCTTTCGAGGCTGGATGAGCAGTTCTTC. This codes for CASRLSRLDEQFF.

Many counts were recorded for this clonotype. The chain recombines TRBV6-1 with TRBJ2-1; 10 bases fit TRBD2. Germline assignment: CDR1 MNHNS and CDR2 SASEGT. The CDR3 runs 16 residues. J gave up 4 bases and V 6 bases, and 9 bases lay outside the gene matches. CDR3 in amino acids: CASRDSQRGGYNEQFF. Written as DNA, the CDR3 is TGTGCCAGCAGGGATTCACAGCGGGGGGGTTACAATGAGCAGTTCTTC.

This clonotype was picked up many times. The rearrangement uses TRBV7-9 and TRBJ2-1, with 10 bases aligning to TRBD2. Germline trimming cut 5 bases from V and 2 bases from J; bases unmatched to any gene: 3. CDR3 size: 15 residues. Germline CDR1 is SEHNR and CDR2 is FQNEAQ (reference sequence). CDR3 sequence: CASSPSGGAYNEQFF. CDR3 DNA: TGTGCCAGCAGCCCGAGCGGGGGGGCCTACAATGAGCAGTTCTTC.

This clonotype turned up a few times. The chain couples TRBV11-2 to TRBJ2-7; D unresolved. Germline values: CDR1 SGHAT, CDR2 FQNNGV. Trimming left V 5 bases short and J 3 bases short, with 17 bases between. The CDR3 is made up of 15 amino acids. CDR3 bases: TGTGCCAGCAGCCTCCTTGGACCGTCCATCTACGAGCAGTACTTC. This sequence encodes CASSLLGPSIYEQYF.

This rearrangement joins TRBV5-1 to TRBJ2-3; no firm D call. V was pared by 1 base and J by 0 bases, with 9 bases between. Germline V lookup: CDR1 SGHRS, CDR2 YFSETQ. The CDR3 is 15 residues long. DNA of the CDR3: TGCGCCAGCAGCTTGCTCTCTCGCAGCACAGATACGCAGTATTTT. Translated: CASSLLSRSTDTQYF.

This clonotype was seen a few times. The chain carries TRBV19 and TRBJ1-2; D remains unclear. Germline CDR1 reads LNHDA; CDR2 reads SQIVND (reference sequence). Between the trimmed V and J ends, which lost 1 base and 5 bases, there was a span of 8 bases. The CDR3 consists of 13 residues. The CDR3 reads CASSIGSDYGYTF. The CDR3 DNA sequence: TGTGCCAGTAGTATAGGTTCTGATTATGGCTACACCTTC.

This chain joins TRBV11-1 and TRBJ2-1, with TRBD2 as a possible D gene (7 bases). This CDR3 contains 16 residues. Germline V gene sequence: CDR1 SGHAT, CDR2 FQDESV (reference sequence). V lost 8 bases and J lost 7, with 24 bases in between. CDR3 region: CASCRVVGGPENEQFF. In DNA, the CDR3 is TGTGCCAGCTGTCGGGTGGTGGGGGGGCCGGAGAATGAGCAGTTCTTC. The complete variable domain, with remaining parts taken from reference TRBV11-1 and TRBJ2-1, reads EAEVAQSPRYKITEKSQAVAFWCDPISGHATLYWYRQILGQGPELLVQFQDESVVDDSQLPKDRFSAERLKGVDSTLKIQPAELGDSAMYLCASCRVVGGPENEQFFGPGTRLTVL.

In its sample, this clonotype was seen many times. The chain joins TRBV28 to TRBJ1-4, with TRBD1 as a possible D gene (5 bases). This CDR3 spans 14 amino acids. Germline-derived CDR1 and CDR2 are MDHEN and SYDVKM. V was pared by 5 bases and J by 8 bases, with 15 bases between. CDR3 protein: CASSGTGRVEKLFF. CDR3 bases: TGTGCCAGCAGTGGGACCGGGAGGGTCGAAAAACTGTTTTTT.

This clonotype was seen ten or more times. CDR3 nucleotides: TGTGCCAGCAGTATCCGGGCCCCAGCGGGAAGGACGATTAATCAGCCCCAGCATTTT. This sequence encodes CASSIRAPAGRTINQPQHF. The chain uses TRBV6-1 and TRBJ1-5, with D unclear. Germline loops: CDR1 MNHNS, CDR2 SASEGT. This CDR3 comprises 19 residues. V was clipped by 5 bases and J by 4 bases, with 27 bases between them.